This TCR beta chain was observed in a study of T cells after yellow fever vaccination. MiXCR, applied by TCRdb to the 5' RACE reads, yields one record per CDR3 protein. The data show about 370,000 distinct CDR3 sequences, approximately 10% seen once. Of note for this clonotype: The junction and the germline gene differ at one end; a read error may be behind it.

CDR1 MNHEY and CDR2 SMNVEV come from the germline V gene (reference sequence). The CDR3 has 12 amino acids. Sequencing was performed on PBMCs, taken on the day of the first yellow fever vaccination. This receptor was identified in a man between 18 and 35 years old who received the YFV17D yellow fever vaccine. The chain combines TRBV27 with TRBJ2-5; TRBD2 might be the D (5 bases). The CDR3 DNA reads TGTGCCAGCTGGACTTTTCAAGAGGCCCAGTACTTC. Protein product: CASWTFQEAQYF.